The source of this T cell receptor beta chain is a study of molecular identifiers for immune sequencing clone quantification. CDR3 size: 17 residues. Germline V gene sequence: CDR1 SEHNR, CDR2 FQNEAQ (reference sequence). The ends were cut back, 1 base at V and 0 bases at J, with 13 bases in the middle. TCRdb reanalysed the PCR reads using MiXCR and keeps one entry per CDR3 protein. Of under 3,000 distinct CDR3 sequences listed, 15% to 20% are singletons. This chain connects TRBV7-9 to TRBJ1-5; unclear D gene. The source is a human donor in good health. Some libraries in this study had Jurkat cell RNA spiked in. Sequenced input: naive CD8+ T cells from blood, with Jurkat cell RNA spiked in. Subset reported: FACS-sorted CD8+CD4-CCR7+CD45RA+ naive T cells. CDR3 residues: CASSLDFTQHSNQPQHF. Written as DNA, the CDR3 is TGTGCCAGCAGCTTAGATTTTACACAACATAGCAATCAGCCCCAGCATTTT.